This paragraph covers one T cell receptor beta chain sequence. The antigen is undetermined. This entry comes from a study of T cell responses to AZD1222 COVID-19 vaccine. Regarding the study as a whole: None of the repertoires were sampled until the peak T cell response had passed. Vaccine-associated CD4 TCRs ranged over spike, dominating at 160-218 and 743-854. Clonal diversity was possibly underestimated, and the donors were mostly white British, with more females.

Clones were sequenced by immunoSEQ multiplex PCR, and TCRdb holds only the in-frame ones, with some missing. The table shows around 150,000 clones, with approximately 92% occurring only once. The germline gives CDR1 KGHSH, CDR2 LQKENI. The CDR3 is made up of 18 amino acids. V shed 3 bases and J shed 8 bases, with 25 bases lying between them. The specimen comprised peripheral blood, sampled 28 days after the second AZD1222 dose. The TCR comes from an adult who received the AZD1222 COVID-19 vaccine. This chain joins TRBV18 and TRBJ1-4; TRBD1 is a possible D gene (5 bases). The CDR3 here is CASSPRSDSIRGTEKLFF. The CDR3 DNA reads as TGTGCCAGCTCACCTCGCTCGGACTCAATACGGGGGACCGAAAAACTGTTTTTT.